One sample yielded the 14 T cell receptor beta chains listed below, sequenced in a study of OX40 agonist ivuxolimab in advanced cancers. Assay: immunoSEQ multiplex PCR; the TCRdb copy retains only in-frame clones and omits some. This table has 50,000 to 60,000 clones, approximately 87% appearing once. This specimen was CD4+ or CD8+ T cells sorted from blood, taken in a trial of the OX40 agonist ivuxolimab. These receptors were taken from an adult with an advanced solid tumor such as melanoma, head and neck, liver or kidney cancer.

The chain uses TRBV5-8 and TRBJ1-3; D unclear. The V and J ends lost 2 bases and 0 bases respectively, with 6 bases between them. Germline assignment: CDR1 SGHTS and CDR2 YDEGEE. CDR3 length equals 14 residues. This chain's CDR3 is CASSFGLSGNTIYF. The CDR3 DNA is TGTGCCAGCAGCTTCGGGCTCTCTGGAAACACCATATATTTT. Using reference TRBV5-8 and TRBJ1-3 for the parts outside the CDR3, the full variable domain is EAGVTQSPTHLIKTRGQQATLRCSPISGHTSVYWYQQALGLGLQFLLWYDEGEERNRGNFPPRFSGRQFPNYSSELNVNALELEDSALYLCASSFGLSGNTIYFGEGSWLTVV.

CDR3 in DNA: TGCGCCAGCAGCTTGGGCCAGACAGGATCAGATACGCAGTATTTT. This sequence encodes CASSLGQTGSDTQYF. The chain carries TRBV5-1 and TRBJ2-3; perhaps TRBD1 as D (6 bases). Germline CDR1 is SGHRS and CDR2 is YFSETQ. This CDR3 contains 15 residues. Trimming removed 0 bases at V and 4 bases at J, with 12 bases between.

The chain employs TRBV9 and TRBJ2-5; 8 bases match TRBD1. The junction had 3 bases not matched to a gene; V was cut back by 0 bases and J by 2 bases. This CDR3 comprises 15 residues. Germline V gene lookup returns CDR1 SGDLS and CDR2 YYNGEE. The CDR3 bases are TGTGCCAGCAGCGTAGATACAGGGGGGCAAGAGACCCAGTACTTC. Translated, it gives CASSVDTGGQETQYF.

The chain has TRBV30 and TRBJ2-7; the match to TRBD2 covers 11 bases. The CDR3 is 13 amino acids. Germline CDR1 and CDR2: GTSNPN and SVGIG (reference sequence). Unmatched junction bases numbered 6, after V lost 5 bases and J lost 6 bases. The CDR3 DNA reads as TGTGCCTGGGTGACTAGCGGGGTGGGCGAGCAGTACTTC. Amino acid sequence: CAWVTSGVGEQYF.

The gene calls are TRBV6-6 and TRBJ2-2; D unresolved. Germline V gene sequence: CDR1 MNHNY, CDR2 SVGAGI (reference sequence). The CDR3 totals 12 residues. V lost 7 bases and J 2 bases, leaving 5 bases between the germline ends. The CDR3 spells CASKVNTGELFF. In nucleotides, the CDR3 is TGTGCCAGCAAAGTAAACACCGGGGAGCTGTTTTTT.

CDR3 coding DNA: TGTGCCAGCAGTTCACAGGGCCTACTAAATCAGCCCCAGCATTTT. Protein sequence: CASSSQGLLNQPQHF. The rearrangement joins TRBV27 to TRBJ1-5; D is perhaps TRBD1 (6 bases). The germline gives CDR1 MNHEY, CDR2 SMNVEV (reference sequence). V was cut by 4 bases and J by 4 bases, with 14 bases left in between. This CDR3 is built from 15 residues.

The gene calls are TRBV6-5 and TRBJ2-5; D tentatively fits TRBD1 or TRBD2 (5 bases each). The CDR3 extends over 12 amino acids. V lost 7 bases and J 5 bases, leaving 11 bases between the germline ends. Germline CDR1 MNHEY, CDR2 SVGAGI. The DNA of the CDR3 is TGTGCCAGCACCAAGTGGGGGGAGACCCAGTACTTC. This encodes CASTKWGETQYF.

The rearrangement joins TRBV5-1 to TRBJ1-2; a weak D match, TRBD1 (6 bases). The CDR3 consists of 15 residues. Germline CDR1 SGHRS, CDR2 YFSETQ. Trimming shortened V by 4 bases and J by 1 base, and 14 bases separated the two germline ends. In nucleotides, the CDR3 is TGCGCCAGCAGCCCCGACAGGCCCTATAACTATGGCTACACCTTC. Encoded protein: CASSPDRPYNYGYTF.

The rearrangement uses TRBV5-4 and TRBJ1-1; no firm D call. Trimming took 0 bases from V and 2 from J, leaving 11 bases between them. CDR1 SGHNT and CDR2 YYREEE come from the germline V gene (reference sequence). The length of the CDR3 is 15 residues. The chain's CDR3 is CASSLGTGKNTEAFF. The CDR3 nucleotides are TGTGCCAGCAGCTTGGGTACCGGGAAAAACACTGAAGCTTTCTTT. Full variable domain (rest looked up from reference TRBV5-4 and TRBJ1-1): ETGVTQSPTHLIKTRGQQVTLRCSSQSGHNTVSWYQQALGQGPQFIFQYYREEENGRGNFPPRFSGLQFPNYSSELNVNALELDDSALYLCASSLGTGKNTEAFFGQGTRLTVV.

V is TRBV7-9 and J is TRBJ1-1, with 7 bases identical to TRBD1. CDR1 SEHNR and CDR2 FQNEAQ come from the germline V gene (reference sequence). The CDR3 runs to 15 residues. The junction had 11 bases not matched to a gene; V was cut back by 5 bases and J by 5 bases. CDR3 amino acids: CASSLDGQGGTEAFF. CDR3 sequence (DNA): TGTGCCAGCAGCCTAGATGGGCAGGGGGGAACTGAAGCTTTCTTT. Supplemented by reference TRBV7-9 and TRBJ1-1, the full variable domain reads DTGVSQNPRHKITKRGQNVTFRCDPISEHNRLYWYRQTLGQGPEFLTYFQNEAQLEKSRLLSDRFSAERPKGSFSTLEIQRTEQGDSAMYLCASSLDGQGGTEAFFGQGTRLTVV.

The chain links TRBV12-5 to TRBJ2-7, with TRBD1 matching 8 bases. Germline trimming cut 1 base from V and 2 bases from J; bases unmatched to any gene: 4. Germline V gene sequence: CDR1 LGHNT, CDR2 FRNRAP. The CDR3 runs 15 residues. CDR3 in DNA: TGTGCTAGTGGTTTGGCCGGGACAGGACCCTACGAGCAGTACTTC. Its translation is CASGLAGTGPYEQYF.

The genes are TRBV7-9 and TRBJ1-4, with a weak D call TRBD1 (5 bases). CDR3 length equals 16 residues. The germline V and J ends were trimmed by 5 bases and 3 bases, with 16 bases remaining between them. Germline V gives CDR1 SEHNR, CDR2 FQNEAQ (reference sequence). CDR3 in DNA: TGTGCCAGCAGCCGACAGACGGGGGGAGCTAATGAAAAACTGTTTTTT. Its translation: CASSRQTGGANEKLFF.

This sequence joins TRBV6-5 and TRBJ2-1, with D uncertain. CDR1 is MNHEY, CDR2 SVGAGI, per germline. The CDR3 loop spans 13 amino acids. V lost 2 bases and J 8 bases, leaving 10 bases between the germline ends. The CDR3 nucleotides read TGTGCCAGCAGTTACGTCTTGGGCCATGAGCAGTTCTTC. Protein sequence: CASSYVLGHEQFF.

The chain combines TRBV10-1 with TRBJ1-2; no clear D. Trimming took 2 bases from V and 8 from J, leaving 12 bases between them. Per germline, CDR1 WNHNN and CDR2 SYGVQD (reference sequence). This CDR3 has 13 residues. This CDR3 is CASSENRMLGYTF. The CDR3 DNA follows: TGCGCCAGCAGTGAGAATCGGATGCTCGGCTACACCTTC.